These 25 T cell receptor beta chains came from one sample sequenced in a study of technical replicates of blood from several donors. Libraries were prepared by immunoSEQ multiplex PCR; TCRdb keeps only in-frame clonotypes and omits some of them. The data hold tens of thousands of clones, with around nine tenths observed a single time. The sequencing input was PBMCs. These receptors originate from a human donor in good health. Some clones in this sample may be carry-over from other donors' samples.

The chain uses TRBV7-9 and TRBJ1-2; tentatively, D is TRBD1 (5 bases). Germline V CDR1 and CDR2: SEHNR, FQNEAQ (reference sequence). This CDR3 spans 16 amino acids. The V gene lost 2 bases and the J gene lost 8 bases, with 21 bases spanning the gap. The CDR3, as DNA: TGTGCCAGCAGCTTATTGAACAGTCTCGCCGCAGGGGGCTACACCTTC. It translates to CASSLLNSLAAGGYTF. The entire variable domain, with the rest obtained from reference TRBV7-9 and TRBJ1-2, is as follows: DTGVSQNPRHKITKRGQNVTFRCDPISEHNRLYWYRQTLGQGPEFLTYFQNEAQLEKSRLLSDRFSAERPKGSFSTLEIQRTEQGDSAMYLCASSLLNSLAAGGYTFGSGTRLTVV.

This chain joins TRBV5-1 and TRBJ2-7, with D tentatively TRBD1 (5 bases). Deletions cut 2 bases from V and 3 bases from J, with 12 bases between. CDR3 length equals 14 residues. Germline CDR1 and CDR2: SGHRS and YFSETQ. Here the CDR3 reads CASSFLQGHYEQYF. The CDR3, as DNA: TGCGCCAGCAGCTTCCTGCAGGGCCACTACGAGCAGTACTTC.

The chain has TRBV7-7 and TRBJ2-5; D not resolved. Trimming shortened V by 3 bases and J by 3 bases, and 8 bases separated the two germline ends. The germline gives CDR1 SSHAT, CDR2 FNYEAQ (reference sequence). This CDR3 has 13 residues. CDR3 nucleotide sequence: TGTGCCAGCAGCTTTGGTGCGGAAGAGACCCAGTACTTC. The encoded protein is CASSFGAEETQYF.

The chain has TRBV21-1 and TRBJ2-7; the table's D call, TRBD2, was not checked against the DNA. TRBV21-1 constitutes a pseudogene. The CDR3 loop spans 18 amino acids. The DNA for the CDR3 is TGTGCCAGCAGCAAAAGGGGGGGCAAAACCAGGATGCCCTACGAGCAGTACTTC. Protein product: CASSKRGGKTRMPYEQYF.

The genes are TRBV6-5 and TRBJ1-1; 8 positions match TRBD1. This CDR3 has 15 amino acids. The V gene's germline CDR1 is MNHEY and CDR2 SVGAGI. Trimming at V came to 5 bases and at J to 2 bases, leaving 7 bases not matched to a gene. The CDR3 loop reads CASSRQGLVNTEAFF. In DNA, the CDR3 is TGTGCCAGCAGTCGACAGGGGTTAGTAAACACTGAAGCTTTCTTT.

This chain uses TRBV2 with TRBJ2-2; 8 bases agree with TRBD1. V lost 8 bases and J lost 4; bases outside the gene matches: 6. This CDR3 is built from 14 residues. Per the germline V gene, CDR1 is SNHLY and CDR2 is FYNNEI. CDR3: CASEQGASTGELFF. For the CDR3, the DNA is TGTGCCAGCGAGCAGGGGGCTAGCACCGGGGAGCTGTTTTTT.

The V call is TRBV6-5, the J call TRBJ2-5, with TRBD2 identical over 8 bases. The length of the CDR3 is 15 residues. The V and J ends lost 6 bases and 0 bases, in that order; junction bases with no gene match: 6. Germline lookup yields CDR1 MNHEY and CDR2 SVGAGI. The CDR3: CASRTGGAYQETQYF. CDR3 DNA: TGTGCCAGCAGAACCGGGGGGGCCTACCAAGAGACCCAGTACTTC.

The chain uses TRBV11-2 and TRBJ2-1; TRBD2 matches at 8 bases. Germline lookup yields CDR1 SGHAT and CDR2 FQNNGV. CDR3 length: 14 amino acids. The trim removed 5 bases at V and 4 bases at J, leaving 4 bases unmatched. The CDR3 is CASSKKRGYNEQFF. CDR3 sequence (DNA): TGTGCCAGCAGCAAGAAGCGGGGGTACAATGAGCAGTTCTTC.

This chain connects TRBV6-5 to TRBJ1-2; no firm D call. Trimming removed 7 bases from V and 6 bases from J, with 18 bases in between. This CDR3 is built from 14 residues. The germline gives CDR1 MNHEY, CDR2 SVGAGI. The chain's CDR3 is CASTDSSASNGYTF. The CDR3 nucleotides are TGTGCCAGCACCGACTCTTCAGCTAGCAATGGCTACACCTTC.

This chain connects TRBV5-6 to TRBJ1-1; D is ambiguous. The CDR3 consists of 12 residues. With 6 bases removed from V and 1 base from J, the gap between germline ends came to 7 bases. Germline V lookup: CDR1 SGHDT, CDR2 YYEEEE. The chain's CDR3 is CASKTSNTEAFF. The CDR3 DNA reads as TGTGCCAGCAAGACTTCGAACACTGAAGCTTTCTTT.

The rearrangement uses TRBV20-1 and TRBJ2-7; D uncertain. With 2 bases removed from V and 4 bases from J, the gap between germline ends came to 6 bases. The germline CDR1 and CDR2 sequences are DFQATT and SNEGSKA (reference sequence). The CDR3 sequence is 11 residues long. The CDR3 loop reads CSARYEYEQYF. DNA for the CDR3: TGCAGTGCTAGATATGAGTACGAGCAGTACTTC.

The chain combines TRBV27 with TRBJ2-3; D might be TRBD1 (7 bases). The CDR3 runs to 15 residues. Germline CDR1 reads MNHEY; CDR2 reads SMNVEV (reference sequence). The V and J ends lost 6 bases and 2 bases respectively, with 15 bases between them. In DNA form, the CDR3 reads TGTGCCAGCAGAACGACAGGGACTGACACAGATACGCAGTATTTT. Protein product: CASRTTGTDTDTQYF.

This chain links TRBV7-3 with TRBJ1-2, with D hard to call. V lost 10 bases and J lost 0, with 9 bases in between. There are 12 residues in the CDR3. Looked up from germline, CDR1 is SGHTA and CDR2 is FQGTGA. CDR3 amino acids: CATPLANYGYTF. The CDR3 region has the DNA TGTGCCACCCCGTTAGCTAACTATGGCTACACCTTC. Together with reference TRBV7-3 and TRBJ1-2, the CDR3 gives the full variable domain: GAGVSQTPSNKVTEKGKYVELRCDPISGHTALYWYRQSLGQGPEFLIYFQGTGAADDSGLPNDRFFAVRPEGSVSTLKIQRTERGDSAVYLCATPLANYGYTFGSGTRLTVV.

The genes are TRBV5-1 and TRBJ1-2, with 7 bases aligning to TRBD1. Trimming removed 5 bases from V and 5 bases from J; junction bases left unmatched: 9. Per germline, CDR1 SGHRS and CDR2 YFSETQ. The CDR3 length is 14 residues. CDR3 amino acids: CASRQLQGEYGYTF. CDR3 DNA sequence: TGCGCCAGCAGGCAACTCCAGGGGGAGTATGGCTACACCTTC.

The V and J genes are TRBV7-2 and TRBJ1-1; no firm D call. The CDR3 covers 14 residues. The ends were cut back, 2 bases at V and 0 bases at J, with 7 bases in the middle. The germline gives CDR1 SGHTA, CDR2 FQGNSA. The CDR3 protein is CASSLPQMNTEAFF. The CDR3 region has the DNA TGTGCCAGCAGCTTACCACAGATGAACACTGAAGCTTTCTTT.

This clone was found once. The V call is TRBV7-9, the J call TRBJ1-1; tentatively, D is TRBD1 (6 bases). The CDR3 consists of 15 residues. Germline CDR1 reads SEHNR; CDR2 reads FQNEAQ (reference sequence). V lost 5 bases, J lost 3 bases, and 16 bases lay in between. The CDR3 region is CASSPRGAIDTEAFF. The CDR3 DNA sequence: TGTGCCAGCAGCCCCCGGGGGGCGATTGACACTGAAGCTTTCTTT.

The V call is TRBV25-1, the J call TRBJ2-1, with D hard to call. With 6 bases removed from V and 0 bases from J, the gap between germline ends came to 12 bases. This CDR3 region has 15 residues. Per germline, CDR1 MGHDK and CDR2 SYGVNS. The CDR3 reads CASSVLSGSYNEQFF. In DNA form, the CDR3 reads TGTGCCAGCAGCGTACTGTCGGGCTCCTACAATGAGCAGTTCTTC.

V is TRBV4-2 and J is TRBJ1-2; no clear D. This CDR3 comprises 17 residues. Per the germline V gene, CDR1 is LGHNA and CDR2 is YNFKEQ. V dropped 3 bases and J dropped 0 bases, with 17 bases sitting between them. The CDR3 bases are TGTGCCAGCAGCCATCTCGGCGCGGATAGAGCTAACTATGGCTACACCTTC. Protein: CASSHLGADRANYGYTF.

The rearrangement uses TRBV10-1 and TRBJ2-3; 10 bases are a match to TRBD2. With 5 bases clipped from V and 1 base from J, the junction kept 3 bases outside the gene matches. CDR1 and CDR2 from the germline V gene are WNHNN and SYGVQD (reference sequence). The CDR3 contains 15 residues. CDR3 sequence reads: CASSIAGGRTDTQYF. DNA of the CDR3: TGCGCCAGCAGTATAGCGGGGGGACGCACAGATACGCAGTATTTT.

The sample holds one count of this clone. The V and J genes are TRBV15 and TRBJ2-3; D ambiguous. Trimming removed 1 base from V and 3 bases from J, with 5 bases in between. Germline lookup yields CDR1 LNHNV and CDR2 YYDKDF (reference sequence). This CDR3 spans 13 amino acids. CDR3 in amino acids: CATSRGQTDTQYF. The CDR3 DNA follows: TGTGCCACCAGCAGAGGACAAACAGATACGCAGTATTTT.

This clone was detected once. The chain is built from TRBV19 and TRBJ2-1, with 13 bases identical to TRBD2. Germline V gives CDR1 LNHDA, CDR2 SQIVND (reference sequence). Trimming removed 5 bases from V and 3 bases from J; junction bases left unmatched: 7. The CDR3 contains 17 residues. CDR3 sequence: CASSAGTSGAFYNEQFF. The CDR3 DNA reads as TGTGCCAGTAGTGCGGGGACTAGCGGGGCTTTCTACAATGAGCAGTTCTTC.

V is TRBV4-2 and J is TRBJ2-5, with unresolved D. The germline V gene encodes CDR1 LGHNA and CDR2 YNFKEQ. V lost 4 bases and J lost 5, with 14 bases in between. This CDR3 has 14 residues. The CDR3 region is CASSPRVGDETQYF. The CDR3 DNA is TGTGCCAGCAGCCCCCGGGTTGGCGACGAGACCCAGTACTTC.

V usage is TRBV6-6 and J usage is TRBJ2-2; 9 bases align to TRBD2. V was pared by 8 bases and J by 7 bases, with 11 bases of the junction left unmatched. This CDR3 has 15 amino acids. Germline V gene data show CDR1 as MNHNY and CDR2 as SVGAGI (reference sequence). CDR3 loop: CASRPVAGAHGELFF. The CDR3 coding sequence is TGTGCCAGCCGCCCCGTAGCGGGAGCCCACGGGGAGCTGTTTTTT.

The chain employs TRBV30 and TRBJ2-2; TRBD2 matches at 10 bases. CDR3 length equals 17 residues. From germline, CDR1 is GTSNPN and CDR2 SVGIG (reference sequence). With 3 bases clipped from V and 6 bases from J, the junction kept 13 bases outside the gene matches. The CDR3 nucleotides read TGTGCCTGGAGGCGTGGACTAGCGGCGGGAAGGGCCGGGGAGCTGTTTTTT. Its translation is CAWRRGLAAGRAGELFF.

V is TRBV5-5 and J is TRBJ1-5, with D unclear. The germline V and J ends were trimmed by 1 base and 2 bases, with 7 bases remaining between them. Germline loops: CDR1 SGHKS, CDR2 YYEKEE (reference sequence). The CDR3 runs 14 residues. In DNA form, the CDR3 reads TGTGCCAGCAGCTTGATTCTAGGCAATCAGCCCCAGCATTTT. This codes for CASSLILGNQPQHF.